The 18 T cell receptor beta chains in this list originate from one sample, sequenced in a study of blood T cell repertoires in COVID-19. Only in-frame clones appear in the TCRdb table, and some are missing; sequencing was by immunoSEQ multiplex PCR. In the table there are about 71,000 clones, around nine tenths of which are singletons. Sequencing was performed on peripheral blood. These receptors originate from a woman aged 18-29 years with acute or convalescent COVID-19.

This clone was recorded once. The gene calls are TRBV24-1 and TRBJ1-5; D is uncertain. V lost 12 bases to trimming and J lost 3 bases, with 11 bases between them. Germline V gene sequence: CDR1 KGHDR, CDR2 SFDVKD. This CDR3 region has 12 residues. The DNA of the CDR3 is TGTGCCGCAAACAGATTCAATCAGCCCCAGCATTTT. This sequence encodes CAANRFNQPQHF.

V and J are TRBV4-1 and TRBJ1-2, with D possibly TRBD1 on 5 matching bases. Per the germline V gene, CDR1 is MGHRA and CDR2 is YSYEKL. Trimming removed 0 bases from V and 7 bases from J, with 12 bases in between. The CDR3 spans 14 residues. CDR3 protein: CASSQEPRAAGYTF. For the CDR3, the DNA is TGCGCCAGCAGCCAAGAACCCAGGGCCGCTGGCTACACCTTC.

For the CDR3, the DNA is TGTGCCAGCAGGCTCGGACAGGGCTATAATTCACCCCTCCACTTT. This gives the protein CASRLGQGYNSPLHF. The rearrangement uses TRBV6-5 and TRBJ1-6; the match to TRBD1 covers 8 bases. V dropped 6 bases and J dropped 3; count of bases not matched to a gene: 4. The germline V gene encodes CDR1 MNHEY and CDR2 SVGAGI. CDR3 length: 15 amino acids.

V usage is TRBV6-5 and J usage is TRBJ1-1; D is ambiguous. CDR1 is MNHEY and CDR2 is SVGAGI in the germline V gene. CDR3 size: 15 residues. V lost 7 bases to trimming and J lost 0 bases, with 15 bases between them. For the CDR3, the DNA is TGTGCCAGCACCGCGGGTCAGCTAATGAACACTGAAGCTTTCTTT. It is translated as CASTAGQLMNTEAFF.

J is TRBJ2-3 and V is TRBV7-2; D is uncertain. From germline, CDR1 is SGHTA and CDR2 FQGNSA. Trimming removed 1 base from V and 2 bases from J, with 7 bases in between. The CDR3 covers 14 residues. The CDR3 bases are TGTGCCAGCAGCTTAGAGCTCATCACAGATACGCAGTATTTT. This translates into CASSLELITDTQYF.

This chain links TRBV3-1 (or the pseudogene TRBV3-2) with TRBJ2-3, with a tentative D call TRBD2 (5 bases). The germline gives CDR1 LGHDT, CDR2 YNNKEL (reference sequence). The V and J ends lost 4 bases and 6 bases respectively, with 17 bases between them. CDR3 size: 15 residues. CDR3 protein: CASSLDGLNSDTQYF. The CDR3 bases are TGTGCCAGCAGCCTCGACGGACTCAATTCGGATACGCAGTATTTT.

The gene calls are TRBV18 and TRBJ2-2; D is perhaps TRBD1 (6 bases). Germline loops: CDR1 KGHSH, CDR2 LQKENI. The CDR3 sequence is 15 residues long. V lost 3 bases and J 0 bases, leaving 8 bases between the germline ends. The CDR3 nucleotides read TGTGCCAGCTCACCGGACAGATCGAACACCGGGGAGCTGTTTTTT. Amino acids: CASSPDRSNTGELFF.

This chain joins TRBV29-1 and TRBJ2-5; TRBD1 agrees at 8 bases. The ends lost 6 bases at V and 5 bases at J; junction bases unmatched: 8. Germline V gives CDR1 SQVTM, CDR2 ANQGSEA. The CDR3 spans 13 residues. For the CDR3, the DNA is TGCAGCGTAAAACAGGGGGTCGGGGAGACCCAGTACTTC. The encoded protein is CSVKQGVGETQYF.

This clone was detected once. The chain recombines TRBV11-2 with TRBJ2-1, with 14 bases that match TRBD2. Germline trimming cut 2 bases from V and 7 bases from J; bases unmatched to any gene: 4. The length of the CDR3 is 16 residues. Germline CDR1 and CDR2: SGHAT and FQNNGV. CDR3 sequence: CASSLMGLAGVNEQFF. The CDR3 DNA sequence: TGTGCCAGCAGCTTAATGGGACTAGCGGGAGTTAATGAGCAGTTCTTC.

This chain joins TRBV27 and TRBJ2-3; 8 positions match TRBD1. CDR1 is MNHEY, CDR2 SMNVEV, per germline (reference sequence). Trimming took 6 bases from V and 0 from J; bases not matched to a gene: 2. The CDR3 consists of 14 residues. The CDR3 DNA reads TGTGCCAGCAGGTGGACAGGGAGCACAGATACGCAGTATTTT. Translation gives CASRWTGSTDTQYF.

The chain employs TRBV5-1 and TRBJ2-1, with 9 bases fitting TRBD2. The germline V gene has CDR1 SGHRS and CDR2 YFSETQ. The CDR3 runs to 15 residues. V lost 7 bases and J lost 0; bases outside the gene matches: 5. Here the CDR3 DNA reads TGCGCCAGCCGTCTTAGCGGGAGCTCCTACAATGAGCAGTTCTTC. The encoded protein is CASRLSGSSYNEQFF.

CDR3 loop: CASSQDTRSGNTIYF. The CDR3 DNA is TGTGCCAGCAGCCAAGATACTCGTTCTGGAAACACCATATATTTT. The chain combines TRBV3-1 (or the pseudogene TRBV3-2) with TRBJ1-3; D remains ambiguous. The V and J ends lost 0 bases and 1 base respectively, with 7 bases between them. The CDR3 loop spans 15 amino acids. Looked up from germline, CDR1 is LGHDT and CDR2 is YNNKEL (reference sequence).

The CDR3 nucleotides are TGTGCCAGCAGCCCCCTTTCACAGGGATCTGGAAACACCATATATTTT. This sequence encodes CASSPLSQGSGNTIYF. The gene calls are TRBV4-2 and TRBJ1-3, with a weak D call TRBD1 (6 bases). V lost 4 bases and J lost 1, with 14 bases in between. This CDR3 region has 16 residues. CDR1 and CDR2 (germline): LGHNA, YNFKEQ.

The V call is TRBV3-1 (or the pseudogene TRBV3-2), the J call TRBJ2-1; 16 positions match TRBD2. The V gene's germline CDR1 is LGHDT and CDR2 YNNKEL (reference sequence). J gave up 15 bases and V 1 base, and 18 bases lay outside the gene matches. This CDR3 comprises 19 residues. The CDR3: CASSQGIGGGTSGRASRFF. The CDR3 nucleotides are TGTGCCAGCAGCCAAGGGATTGGGGGCGGGACTAGCGGGAGGGCCAGTAGGTTCTTC.

The chain recombines TRBV2 with TRBJ1-2; tentative D call: TRBD1 (5 bases). V was cut by 6 bases and J by 3 bases, with 17 bases left in between. This CDR3 has 15 residues. Germline CDR1 and CDR2: SNHLY and FYNNEI. CDR3 bases: TGTGCCAGCAGAGCCGGACATGGGGCCCACTATGGCTACACCTTC. It encodes CASRAGHGAHYGYTF.

The chain recombines TRBV12-3 or TRBV12-4 with TRBJ1-2; D is unresolved. Deletions cut 6 bases from V and 3 bases from J, with 11 bases between. The CDR3 length is 13 residues. DNA for the CDR3: TGTGCCAGCAGCCCGACGACTCACTATGGCTACACCTTC. Translation gives CASSPTTHYGYTF.

The chain links TRBV2 to TRBJ1-5; 7 nucleotides line up with TRBD1. Germline V gene lookup returns CDR1 SNHLY and CDR2 FYNNEI. CDR3 length: 15 amino acids. V was pared by 6 bases and J by 0 bases, with 5 bases of the junction left unmatched. DNA for the CDR3: TGTGCCAGCAGAAATGACAGGGCTAGCAATCAGCCCCAGCATTTT. Translation gives CASRNDRASNQPQHF.

The genes are TRBV27 and TRBJ2-1; the match to TRBD1 covers 9 bases. CDR1 and CDR2 (germline): MNHEY, SMNVEV (reference sequence). This CDR3 region has 14 residues. The V and J ends lost 6 bases and 7 bases, in that order; junction bases with no gene match: 7. The CDR3, as DNA: TGTGCCAGCAGCAGGACAGGGGTGGAGAATGAGCAGTTCTTC. The encoded protein is CASSRTGVENEQFF.